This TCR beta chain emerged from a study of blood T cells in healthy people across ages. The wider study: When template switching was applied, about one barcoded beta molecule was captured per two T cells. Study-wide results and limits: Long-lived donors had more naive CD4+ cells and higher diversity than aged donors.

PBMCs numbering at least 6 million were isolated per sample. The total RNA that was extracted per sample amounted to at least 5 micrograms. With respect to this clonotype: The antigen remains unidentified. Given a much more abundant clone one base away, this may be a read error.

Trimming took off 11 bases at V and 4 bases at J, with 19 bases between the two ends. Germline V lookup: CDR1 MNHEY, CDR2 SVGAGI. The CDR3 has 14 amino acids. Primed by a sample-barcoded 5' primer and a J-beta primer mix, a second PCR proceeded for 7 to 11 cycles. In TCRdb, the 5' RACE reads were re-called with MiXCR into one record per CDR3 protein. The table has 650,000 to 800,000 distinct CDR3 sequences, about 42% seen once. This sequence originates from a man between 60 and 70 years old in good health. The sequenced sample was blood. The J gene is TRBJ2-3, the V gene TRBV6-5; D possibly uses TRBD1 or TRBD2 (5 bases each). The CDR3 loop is CASRTGTSADTQYF. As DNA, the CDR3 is TGTGCCTCACGAACCGGGACCAGCGCAGATACGCAGTATTTT.